This TCR beta chain was sequenced in a study of blood T cell repertoires in COVID-19 (dated by TCRdb to 2018 to 2021). About the study as a whole: The collaborator samples originated in the United States, Italy and Spain and spanned the acute and convalescent phases of COVID-19. The material from the prospective study consisted of cDNA or gDNA derived from T cells, B-cell-depleted T cells, or PBMCs. Deeply sampled blood TCRbeta repertoires from subjects exposed to, actively infected with, or recovered from COVID-19 were included in the dataset. A freely available public database, intended as a resource for researchers studying the immune response to SARS-CoV-2, is where the repertoires were released. Samples came from the ongoing ImmuneRACE study (first 160 participants) plus 1,254 subjects from 6 global collaborators. Nearly every sample came with metadata listing a de-identified subject ID, COVID-19 status, age in years and sex. Where available, HLA class I and class II types were taken from metadata supplied by the sample provider and were not determined by assay-based typing. The full study reports these points: Clinical and demographic metadata were provided uncurated, with the amount varying by source and participant.

CDR1 MGHRA and CDR2 YSYEKL were looked up in the germline V gene. Including the terminal cysteine and phenylalanine, the CDR3 comprises 16 residues. Kept here is only the CDR3 DNA, which spans 48 bases and is read in frame from base 1. A distance of 13 bases separates the germline ends of V and J, which lose 0 bases and 5 bases respectively. The immunoSEQ Assay, a bias-controlled multiplex PCR, was used to amplify TCRbeta CDR3 regions from genomic DNA. On the study's bioinformatics: Nucleated cell counts per sample were estimated from amplification of reference gene primers within the assay. Sequence reads were collapsed and filtered to measure the absolute abundance of every unique TCRbeta CDR3 rearrangement. For each sample, productive Simpson clonality was calculated by taking the square root of Simpson's diversity index across productive rearrangements. TCRdb limited this immuneACCESS table to in-frame rearrangements with V and J called. A share of clones is missing; checked studies link under half to unresolved V genes, and the rest is unexplained. V and J calls plus clone size are reproduced from that table; the DNA served to infer D and trimming. The sample table records fewer than 350,000 clones; under 90% of these occur just once. In total, the top ten clones hold just under 3% of the sample.

The collaborating institutions used their own protocols to collect whole blood in K2EDTA tubes. For TCRbeta analysis, collaborator samples were shipped as frozen whole blood, as isolated PBMCs, or as DNA extracted from either sample type. Details on this clone: It lacks a known antigen. No clone much larger than this one lies a single base away; base qualities are absent.

The TCR was taken from a woman in her sixties or seventies with active or convalescent COVID-19. The sequencing input was peripheral blood. Recombination connected TRBV4-1 to TRBJ2-2; TRBD2 might be the D gene, on 7 matching bases. The sequenced DNA is TGCGCCAGCAGCCAAGATCTGCGGGGGCAGACCGGGGAGCTGTTTTTT. This sequence encodes CASSQDLRGQTGELFF.